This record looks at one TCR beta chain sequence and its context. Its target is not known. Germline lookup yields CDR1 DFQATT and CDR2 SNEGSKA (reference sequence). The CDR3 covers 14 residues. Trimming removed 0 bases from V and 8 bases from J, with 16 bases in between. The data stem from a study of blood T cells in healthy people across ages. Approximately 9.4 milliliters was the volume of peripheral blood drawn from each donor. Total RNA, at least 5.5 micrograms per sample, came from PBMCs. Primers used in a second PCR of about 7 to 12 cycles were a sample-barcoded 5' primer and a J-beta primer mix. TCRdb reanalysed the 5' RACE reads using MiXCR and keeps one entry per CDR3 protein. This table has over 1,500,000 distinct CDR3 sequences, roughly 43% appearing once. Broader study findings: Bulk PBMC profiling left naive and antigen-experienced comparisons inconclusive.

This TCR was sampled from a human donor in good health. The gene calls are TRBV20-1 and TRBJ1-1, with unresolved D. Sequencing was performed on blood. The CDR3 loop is CSARELRGVAEAFF. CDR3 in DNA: TGCAGTGCTAGAGAGTTACGGGGTGTTGCCGAAGCTTTCTTT.